A selection of T cell receptor beta chains follows, all from one sample in a study of T cell changes during pregnancy in multiple sclerosis. The repertoire was sequenced with immunoSEQ multiplex PCR; TCRdb's copy has only in-frame clones and lacks some. In the table there are fewer than 50,000 clones, more than 75% of which are singletons. The sequenced sample was CD8+ T cells from peripheral blood mononuclear cells, obtained in the third trimester of pregnancy. Receptor source: a female donor with multiple sclerosis, enrolled in a pregnancy study. CDR3s include the opening cysteine and the closing phenylalanine or tryptophan. A D gene is named only where the DNA matches it firmly. Size is stated for part of the rows, as once, few or many counts, or as a class when the clone is expanded.

j_call | v_call | clone_size | d_call | cdr3_aa | cdr3_nt
TRBJ1-2 | TRBV2 | - | - | CASSESRLENYGYTF | TGTGCCAGCAGTGAATCGAGGCTGGAGAACTATGGCTACACCTTC
TRBJ2-7 | TRBV5-6 | - | - | CASSLGGAIYEQYF | TGTGCCAGCAGCTTGGGCGGGGCGATCTACGAGCAGTACTTC
TRBJ2-3 | TRBV4-1 | - | - | CASSQVLASTDTQYF | TGCGCCAGCAGCCAGGTCCTAGCTTCCACAGATACGCAGTATTTT
TRBJ2-5 | TRBV18 | - | - | CASSPDRQETQYF | TGTGCCAGCTCACCTGACAGACAAGAGACCCAGTACTTC
TRBJ2-7 | TRBV11-3 | - | - | CASSPIRGTYEQYF | TGTGCCAGCAGTCCGATCCGGGGGACCTACGAGCAGTACTTC
TRBJ1-3 | TRBV28 | - | TRBD1 | CASKWQGGPGNTIYF | TGTGCCAGTAAGTGGCAGGGGGGACCTGGAAACACCATATATTTT
TRBJ1-3 | TRBV5-1 | - | TRBD1 | CASSLDRGRNTIYF | TGCGCCAGCAGCTTGGACAGGGGAAGAAACACCATATATTTT
TRBJ2-1 | TRBV27 | - | - | CASSLLGTGDEQFF | TGTGCCAGCAGTTTATTAGGGACGGGGGATGAGCAGTTCTTC
TRBJ1-2 | TRBV9 | - | - | CASSVALGGSNYGYTF | TGTGCCAGCAGCGTAGCTTTAGGAGGGTCTAACTATGGCTACACCTTC
TRBJ1-3 | TRBV4-3 | - | - | CASSQDIDSRNTIYF | TGCGCCAGCAGCCAAGACATAGATTCGAGAAACACCATATATTTT
TRBJ2-7 | TRBV15 | - | - | CATSSGAFTYEQYF | TGTGCCACCAGCAGTGGGGCCTTTACCTACGAGCAGTACTTC
TRBJ1-4 | TRBV2 | once | - | CASLGRDNSEKLFF | TGTGCCAGCTTGGGGAGGGACAATTCTGAAAAACTGTTTTTT
TRBJ2-5 | TRBV7-9 | - | - | CASSSGLQETQYF | TGTGCCAGCAGCTCGGGACTCCAAGAGACCCAGTACTTC
TRBJ1-1 | TRBV6-5 | once | - | CASSFTLNTEAFF | TGTGCCAGCAGTTTCACACTGAACACTGAAGCTTTCTTT